This T cell receptor beta chain is drawn from a study of T cell repertoires in cytomegalovirus infection. TCRdb reanalysed the reads using MiXCR and keeps one entry per CDR3 protein. The table lists about 97,000 distinct CDR3 sequences, approximately 15% of them singletons, with approximately 7.9% in the top ten. Whole-study findings and limits: Dominating the ex vivo response were TCR beta clonotypes that were CMV-specific and HLA-C-restricted.

Germline V lookup: CDR1 LNHNV, CDR2 YYDKDF (reference sequence). This CDR3 is built from 16 residues. Trimming cost V 4 bases and J 0 bases, with 13 bases left between them. This clonotype appeared many times. The antigen remains unidentified. This rearrangement joins TRBV15 to TRBJ2-4; D is tentatively TRBD1 or TRBD2 (5 bases each). This TCR derives from a human donor in good health (CMV status not recorded). Some clones in this sample may be carry-over from other donors' samples. The sequencing input was PBMCs. The CDR3 nucleotides read TGTGCCACCAGCACCAGGACGGGGCTAGCCAAAAACATTCAGTACTTC. Its protein product is CATSTRTGLAKNIQYF.